A selection of T cell receptor beta chains follows, all from one sample in a study of technical replicates of blood from a few donors. Some clones are missing from TCRdb's copy, which holds only in-frame ones; the method was immunoSEQ multiplex PCR. The sample holds roughly 70,000 clones, about 90% seen once. Sequencing was performed on T cells isolated from PBMCs. Receptors were obtained from a human donor in good health. CDR3s include the opening cysteine and the closing phenylalanine or tryptophan. Fields, in order: D gene, V gene, J gene, clone size, CDR3 length, CDR3 protein, CDR3 DNA. The D gene is left open where the match is weak. Clone size is shown for a subset of rows, as once, few, many or a class of expanded clone.

d_gene: TRBD1
v_gene: TRBV9
j_gene: TRBJ1-5
abundance: .
len: 13
CDR3aa: CASSEGAGQPQHF
CDR3nt: TGTGCCAGCAGCGAGGGGGCTGGTCAGCCCCAGCATTTT

d_gene: TRBD2
v_gene: TRBV27
j_gene: TRBJ2-3
abundance: .
len: 14
CDR3aa: CASSFGRGSDTQYF
CDR3nt: TGTGCCAGCAGTTTCGGGAGGGGATCAGATACGCAGTATTTT

d_gene: .
v_gene: TRBV2
j_gene: TRBJ2-7
abundance: .
len: 15
CDR3aa: CASGSDIGAVYEQYF
CDR3nt: TGTGCCAGCGGGTCGGACATAGGGGCCGTCTACGAGCAGTACTTC

d_gene: .
v_gene: TRBV20-1
j_gene: TRBJ1-2
abundance: .
len: 11
CDR3aa: CSSRQVPGYTF
CDR3nt: TGCAGTTCAAGACAGGTCCCTGGCTACACCTTC

d_gene: TRBD2
v_gene: TRBV5-1
j_gene: TRBJ2-1
abundance: .
len: 13
CDR3aa: CASSWSGSDEQFF
CDR3nt: TGCGCCAGCAGCTGGAGCGGGAGTGATGAGCAGTTCTTC

d_gene: .
v_gene: TRBV25-1
j_gene: TRBJ1-2
abundance: .
len: 15
CDR3aa: CASSESKTGGRGYTF
CDR3nt: TGTGCCAGCAGTGAATCCAAGACAGGAGGACGTGGCTACACCTTC

d_gene: .
v_gene: TRBV11-3
j_gene: TRBJ2-3
abundance: .
len: 12
CDR3aa: CASSFPGDTQYF
CDR3nt: TGTGCCAGCAGCTTCCCCGGAGATACGCAGTATTTT

d_gene: .
v_gene: TRBV27
j_gene: TRBJ2-5
abundance: .
len: 14
CDR3aa: CASSPRTAQGTQYF
CDR3nt: TGTGCCAGCAGTCCCCGGACGGCACAGGGGACCCAGTACTTC

d_gene: .
v_gene: TRBV27
j_gene: TRBJ1-2
abundance: .
len: 13
CDR3aa: CASSLTANYGYTF
CDR3nt: TGTGCCAGCAGTTTAACTGCTAACTATGGCTACACCTTC

d_gene: .
v_gene: TRBV27
j_gene: TRBJ2-7
abundance: .
len: 13
CDR3aa: CASSLGREYEQYF
CDR3nt: TGTGCCAGCAGTTTAGGCAGGGAATACGAGCAGTACTTC

d_gene: .
v_gene: TRBV7-8
j_gene: TRBJ2-1
abundance: .
len: 14
CDR3aa: CASSFGFGGREQFF
CDR3nt: TGTGCCAGCAGCTTCGGTTTTGGAGGGCGTGAGCAGTTCTTC

d_gene: TRBD1
v_gene: TRBV18
j_gene: TRBJ1-1
abundance: .
len: 15
CDR3aa: CASSDRDRPQAEAFF
CDR3nt: TGTGCCAGCTCGGACAGGGACCGACCCCAGGCTGAAGCTTTCTTT

d_gene: .
v_gene: TRBV7-3
j_gene: TRBJ2-7
abundance: once
len: 14
CDR3aa: CASSFRGASYEQYF
CDR3nt: TGTGCCAGCAGCTTTCGTGGGGCCTCCTACGAGCAGTACTTC

d_gene: TRBD1
v_gene: TRBV7-6
j_gene: TRBJ2-5
abundance: .
len: 15
CDR3aa: CASSPMTGGGETQYF
CDR3nt: TGTGCCAGCAGCCCGATGACAGGGGGTGGAGAGACCCAGTACTTC

d_gene: TRBD1
v_gene: TRBV6-1
j_gene: TRBJ1-2
abundance: .
len: 12
CDR3aa: CASSVTDRACTF
CDR3nt: TGTGCCAGCAGTGTAACGGACAGGGCCTGCACCTTC

d_gene: TRBD1
v_gene: TRBV6-1
j_gene: TRBJ2-5
abundance: .
len: 14
CDR3aa: CASSRLQGDETQYF
CDR3nt: TGTGCCAGCAGTCGATTACAGGGGGACGAGACCCAGTACTTC

d_gene: TRBD1
v_gene: TRBV4-1
j_gene: TRBJ2-7
abundance: .
len: 14
CDR3aa: CASSQDRVAHEQYF
CDR3nt: TGCGCCAGCAGCCAGGACAGGGTTGCCCACGAGCAGTACTTC

d_gene: TRBD1
v_gene: TRBV2
j_gene: TRBJ2-3
abundance: .
len: 15
CDR3aa: CASRLREGATDTQYF
CDR3nt: TGTGCCAGCAGACTTAGAGAGGGGGCAACAGATACGCAGTATTTT

d_gene: .
v_gene: TRBV28
j_gene: TRBJ2-7
abundance: .
len: 13
CDR3aa: CASSSQVLYEQYF
CDR3nt: TGTGCCAGCAGTTCGCAGGTTCTCTACGAGCAGTACTTC

d_gene: .
v_gene: TRBV6-6
j_gene: TRBJ2-1
abundance: .
len: 14
CDR3aa: CASTYTSSYNEQFF
CDR3nt: TGTGCCAGCACCTATACTAGCTCCTACAATGAGCAGTTCTTC

d_gene: .
v_gene: TRBV10-3
j_gene: TRBJ2-1
abundance: .
len: 12
CDR3aa: CAISEGGNEQFF
CDR3nt: TGTGCCATCAGTGAAGGGGGCAATGAGCAGTTCTTC

d_gene: TRBD1
v_gene: TRBV7-9
j_gene: TRBJ2-1
abundance: .
len: 17
CDR3aa: CASSLALRQGAYNEQFF
CDR3nt: TGTGCCAGCAGCTTAGCGCTAAGGCAGGGGGCTTACAATGAGCAGTTCTTC

d_gene: TRBD1
v_gene: TRBV29-1
j_gene: TRBJ1-2
abundance: .
len: 11
CDR3aa: CSVKGQAGYTF
CDR3nt: TGCAGCGTAAAGGGACAGGCCGGCTACACCTTC

d_gene: .
v_gene: TRBV5-1
j_gene: TRBJ2-3
abundance: .
len: 15
CDR3aa: CASSLELAVTDTQYF
CDR3nt: TGCGCCAGCAGCTTGGAACTAGCAGTAACAGATACGCAGTATTTT

d_gene: TRBD1
v_gene: TRBV7-8
j_gene: TRBJ1-4
abundance: .
len: 13
CDR3aa: CASSLGQNEKLFF
CDR3nt: TGTGCCAGCAGCCTGGGACAGAATGAAAAACTGTTTTTT

d_gene: .
v_gene: TRBV10-3
j_gene: TRBJ2-2
abundance: .
len: 16
CDR3aa: CAISESWGGEDGELFF
CDR3nt: TGTGCCATCAGTGAGTCTTGGGGGGGCGAAGACGGGGAGCTGTTTTTT

d_gene: .
v_gene: TRBV6-1
j_gene: TRBJ1-1
abundance: .
len: 16
CDR3aa: CASSEGAGSVNTEAFF
CDR3nt: TGTGCCAGCAGTGAAGGAGCAGGGTCGGTAAACACTGAAGCTTTCTTT

d_gene: .
v_gene: TRBV19
j_gene: TRBJ1-5
abundance: .
len: 13
CDR3aa: CASRGEGNQPQHF
CDR3nt: TGTGCCAGTCGGGGTGAGGGCAATCAGCCCCAGCATTTT

d_gene: .
v_gene: TRBV5-1
j_gene: TRBJ2-1
abundance: .
len: 15
CDR3aa: CASSLDPEVYNEQFF
CDR3nt: TGCGCCAGCAGCTTGGATCCGGAGGTATACAATGAGCAGTTCTTC

d_gene: .
v_gene: TRBV7-7
j_gene: TRBJ2-2
abundance: .
len: 15
CDR3aa: CASSLGLGNTGELFF
CDR3nt: TGTGCCAGCAGCTTGGGTCTAGGGAACACCGGGGAGCTGTTTTTT

d_gene: .
v_gene: TRBV14
j_gene: TRBJ2-3
abundance: .
len: 12
CDR3aa: CASSQGQDTQYF
CDR3nt: TGTGCCAGCAGCCAAGGGCAAGATACGCAGTATTTT

d_gene: TRBD2
v_gene: TRBV6-1
j_gene: TRBJ2-5
abundance: .
len: 17
CDR3aa: CASSEMASGSIQETQYF
CDR3nt: TGTGCCAGCAGTGAAATGGCTAGCGGGAGCATTCAAGAGACCCAGTACTTC

d_gene: TRBD1
v_gene: TRBV15
j_gene: TRBJ2-3
abundance: .
len: 14
CDR3aa: CATSLDRATDTQYF
CDR3nt: TGTGCCACCAGTCTAGACAGGGCCACAGATACGCAGTATTTT

d_gene: TRBD1
v_gene: TRBV6-5
j_gene: TRBJ2-7
abundance: .
len: 14
CDR3aa: CASSTAGTGMEQYF
CDR3nt: TGTGCCAGCAGTACAGCCGGGACAGGGATGGAGCAGTACTTC

d_gene: TRBD1
v_gene: TRBV19
j_gene: TRBJ2-5
abundance: .
len: 15
CDR3aa: CASTDRQGRKETQYF
CDR3nt: TGTGCCAGTACTGATAGACAGGGGCGAAAAGAGACCCAGTACTTC

d_gene: .
v_gene: TRBV30
j_gene: TRBJ2-3
abundance: .
len: 12
CDR3aa: CAWTGATDTQYF
CDR3nt: TGTGCCTGGACAGGGGCCACAGATACGCAGTATTTT

d_gene: .
v_gene: TRBV6-1
j_gene: TRBJ1-1
abundance: .
len: 13
CDR3aa: CASSRDFNTEAFF
CDR3nt: TGTGCCAGCAGTCGGGATTTCAACACTGAAGCTTTCTTT

d_gene: TRBD1
v_gene: TRBV27
j_gene: TRBJ2-7
abundance: once
len: 13
CDR3aa: CASSLDRGDEQYF
CDR3nt: TGTGCCAGCAGTCTGGACAGGGGCGACGAGCAGTACTTC

d_gene: .
v_gene: TRBV10-3
j_gene: TRBJ2-7
abundance: .
len: 13
CDR3aa: CAISESGAYEQYF
CDR3nt: TGTGCCATCAGTGAGTCCGGGGCCTACGAGCAGTACTTC

d_gene: .
v_gene: TRBV7-6
j_gene: TRBJ1-2
abundance: .
len: 13
CDR3aa: CASSLRESYGYTF
CDR3nt: TGTGCCAGCAGCTTAAGGGAGTCCTATGGCTACACCTTC

d_gene: .
v_gene: TRBV18
j_gene: TRBJ1-1
abundance: .
len: 15
CDR3aa: CASSPPNPAGAEAFF
CDR3nt: TGTGCCAGCTCACCACCCAATCCAGCAGGCGCTGAAGCTTTCTTT

d_gene: .
v_gene: TRBV21-1
j_gene: TRBJ2-7
abundance: .
len: 15
CDR3aa: CASSKGGDRVYEQYF
CDR3nt: TGTGCCAGCAGCAAAGGTGGGGACAGGGTATACGAGCAGTACTTC

d_gene: TRBD2
v_gene: TRBV18
j_gene: TRBJ2-7
abundance: .
len: 16
CDR3aa: CASSPSLAGGLYEQYF
CDR3nt: TGTGCCAGCTCACCTAGTCTAGCGGGAGGGCTTTACGAGCAGTACTTC

d_gene: TRBD1
v_gene: TRBV7-6
j_gene: TRBJ2-2
abundance: .
len: 15
CDR3aa: CASSMTGVENGELFF
CDR3nt: TGTGCCAGCAGCATGACAGGGGTGGAAAACGGGGAGCTGTTTTTT

d_gene: .
v_gene: TRBV4-1
j_gene: TRBJ1-5
abundance: .
len: 12
CDR3aa: CASSPVTGPQHF
CDR3nt: TGCGCCAGCAGCCCGGTGACAGGGCCCCAGCATTTT

d_gene: .
v_gene: TRBV5-1
j_gene: TRBJ2-7
abundance: .
len: 15
CDR3aa: CASSTEPQDSYEQYF
CDR3nt: TGCGCCAGCAGCACCGAGCCACAGGATTCCTACGAGCAGTACTTC

d_gene: .
v_gene: TRBV25-1
j_gene: TRBJ2-1
abundance: once
len: 15
CDR3aa: CASSESAAESNEQFF
CDR3nt: TGTGCCAGCAGTGAGAGTGCGGCGGAGAGCAATGAGCAGTTCTTC

d_gene: TRBD1
v_gene: TRBV9
j_gene: TRBJ2-2
abundance: .
len: 15
CDR3aa: CASSGDREYTGELFF
CDR3nt: TGTGCCAGCAGCGGGGACAGGGAGTACACCGGGGAGCTGTTTTTT

d_gene: TRBD1
v_gene: TRBV7-3
j_gene: TRBJ1-5
abundance: once
len: 17
CDR3aa: CASSLDSGTDSNQPQHF
CDR3nt: TGTGCCAGCAGCTTAGACTCCGGGACAGATAGCAATCAGCCCCAGCATTTT

d_gene: TRBD2
v_gene: TRBV5-1
j_gene: TRBJ2-1
abundance: .
len: 15
CDR3aa: CASSLALAGGREQFF
CDR3nt: TGCGCCAGCAGCTTGGCCTTAGCGGGAGGTCGGGAGCAGTTCTTC

d_gene: TRBD1
v_gene: TRBV6-5
j_gene: TRBJ1-1
abundance: .
len: 14
CDR3aa: CASSHRQGDTEAFF
CDR3nt: TGTGCCAGCAGTCATAGACAGGGGGACACTGAAGCTTTCTTT

d_gene: TRBD2
v_gene: TRBV6-5
j_gene: TRBJ2-7
abundance: .
len: 15
CDR3aa: CASSGPGLGSYEQYF
CDR3nt: TGTGCCAGCAGCGGACCGGGACTAGGGTCCTACGAGCAGTACTTC

d_gene: .
v_gene: TRBV6-1
j_gene: TRBJ2-7
abundance: .
len: 14
CDR3aa: CASSDPLLAHEQYF
CDR3nt: TGTGCCAGCAGTGACCCACTCCTAGCGCACGAGCAGTACTTC

d_gene: TRBD2
v_gene: TRBV2
j_gene: TRBJ2-7
abundance: .
len: 13
CDR3aa: CASRGLAGDEQYF
CDR3nt: TGTGCCAGCAGAGGACTAGCGGGAGACGAGCAGTACTTC

d_gene: .
v_gene: TRBV5-6
j_gene: TRBJ1-2
abundance: .
len: 15
CDR3aa: CASSLGGSSLYGYTF
CDR3nt: TGTGCCAGCAGCTTGGGAGGCTCAAGCCTCTATGGCTACACCTTC

d_gene: .
v_gene: TRBV30
j_gene: TRBJ1-2
abundance: .
len: 11
CDR3aa: CAWSVLRGYTF
CDR3nt: TGTGCCTGGAGTGTACTTCGTGGCTACACCTTC

d_gene: TRBD2
v_gene: TRBV27
j_gene: TRBJ2-7
abundance: .
len: 16
CDR3aa: CASSHSASGSSYEQYF
CDR3nt: TGTGCCAGCAGCCACTCGGCGAGCGGGAGTAGTTACGAGCAGTACTTC

d_gene: .
v_gene: TRBV20-1
j_gene: TRBJ2-1
abundance: .
len: 10
CDR3aa: CSARYDEQFF
CDR3nt: TGCAGTGCTAGATATGATGAGCAGTTCTTC

d_gene: TRBD2
v_gene: TRBV28
j_gene: TRBJ2-2
abundance: .
len: 14
CDR3aa: CASSLGLFTGELFF
CDR3nt: TGTGCCAGCAGTTTGGGACTATTCACCGGGGAGCTGTTTTTT

d_gene: .
v_gene: TRBV18
j_gene: TRBJ2-5
abundance: .
len: 15
CDR3aa: CASSPFAGGEETQYF
CDR3nt: TGTGCCAGCTCACCGTTTGCGGGTGGCGAGGAGACCCAGTACTTC